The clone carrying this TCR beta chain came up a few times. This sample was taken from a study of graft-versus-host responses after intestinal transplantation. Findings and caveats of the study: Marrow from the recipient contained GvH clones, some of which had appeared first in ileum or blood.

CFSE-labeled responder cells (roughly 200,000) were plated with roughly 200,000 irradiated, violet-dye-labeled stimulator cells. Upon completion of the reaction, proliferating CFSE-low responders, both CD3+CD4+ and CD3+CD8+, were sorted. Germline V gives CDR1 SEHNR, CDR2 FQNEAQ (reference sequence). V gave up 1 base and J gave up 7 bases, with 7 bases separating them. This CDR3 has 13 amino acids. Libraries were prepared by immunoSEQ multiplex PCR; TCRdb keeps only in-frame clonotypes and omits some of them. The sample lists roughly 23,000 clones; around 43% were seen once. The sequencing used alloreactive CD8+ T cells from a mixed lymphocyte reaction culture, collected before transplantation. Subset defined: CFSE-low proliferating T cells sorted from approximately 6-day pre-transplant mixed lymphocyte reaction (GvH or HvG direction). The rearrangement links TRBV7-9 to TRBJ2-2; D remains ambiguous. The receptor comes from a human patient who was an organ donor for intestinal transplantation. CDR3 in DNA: TGTGCCAGCAGCTTAGGTCCGGGCGGGGAGCTGTTTTTT. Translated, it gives CASSLGPGGELFF.